Each of the 32 T cell receptor beta chains below was sequenced from the same sample in a study of regulatory dendritic cells for organ transplantation. Sequenced by immunoSEQ multiplex PCR; TCRdb stores in-frame clones only, minus some. The table shows roughly 9,300 clones, with about three fifths occurring only once. Sorted T cells were CFSE-labeled and cultured roughly five days with allogeneic regulatory or mature dendritic cells at 1:10. For these TCRs, the target antigens are not known. The specimen was naive CD4+ T cells from blood cultured with dendritic cells. Specified subset: CD45RA+ naive T cells. All receptors derive from a human donor in good health.

This clone was picked up one time. J is TRBJ1-2 and V is TRBV9; no firm D call. This CDR3 spans 14 amino acids. CDR1 and CDR2 (germline): SGDLS, YYNGEE. V gave up 0 bases and J gave up 4 bases, with 10 bases separating them. CDR3 nucleotide sequence: TGTGCCAGCAGCGTAGTTGGTAGTTCCTATGGCTACACCTTC. As protein: CASSVVGSSYGYTF.

The chain joins TRBV6-5 to TRBJ2-3, with 7 bases matching TRBD1. There are 15 residues in the CDR3. Germline assignment: CDR1 MNHEY and CDR2 SVGAGI. V dropped 5 bases and J dropped 2; count of bases not matched to a gene: 7. This CDR3 is CASSPHRGYTDTQYF. DNA for the CDR3: TGTGCCAGCAGTCCACACAGGGGTTACACAGATACGCAGTATTTT.

This CDR3 is CASSRGQGVETQYF. The CDR3 DNA sequence: TGTGCCAGCTCACGGGGACAGGGTGTGGAGACCCAGTACTTC. The chain uses TRBV18 and TRBJ2-5; 9 bases line up with TRBD1. This CDR3 spans 14 amino acids. The germline V gene has CDR1 KGHSH and CDR2 LQKENI. The V and J ends lost 4 bases and 5 bases, in that order; junction bases with no gene match: 5.

V usage is TRBV28 and J usage is TRBJ2-3; TRBD2 agrees at 15 bases. Germline loops: CDR1 MDHEN, CDR2 SYDVKM. The V and J ends lost 1 base and 2 bases, in that order; junction bases with no gene match: 19. CDR3 length: 23 amino acids. CDR3 amino acids: CASSLSGLAGGHRITGATDTQYF. The CDR3 region has the DNA TGTGCCAGCAGTTTATCGGGACTAGCGGGGGGCCATCGAATAACTGGAGCCACAGATACGCAGTATTTT.

The chain's CDR3 is CASSGRADTQYF. The DNA for the CDR3 is TGTGCCAGCAGTGGGAGAGCAGATACGCAGTATTTT. The chain recombines TRBV2 with TRBJ2-3; D unresolved. CDR3 length equals 12 residues. V was clipped by 4 bases and J by 4 bases, with 6 bases between them. Germline lookup yields CDR1 SNHLY and CDR2 FYNNEI.

V and J are TRBV6-1 and TRBJ1-1, with D unclear. CDR1 MNHNS and CDR2 SASEGT come from the germline V gene. The CDR3 loop spans 13 amino acids. V gave up 6 bases and J gave up 0 bases, with 8 bases separating them. The CDR3 nucleotides read TGTGCCAGCAGACAACAGATGAACACTGAAGCTTTCTTT. Its protein is CASRQQMNTEAFF.

This clone occurred a few times. The CDR3 loop is CASSYTTGKLGYTF. CDR3 coding DNA: TGTGCCAGCAGTTACACAACAGGGAAGCTGGGCTACACCTTC. The chain has TRBV6-5 and TRBJ1-2; D is possibly TRBD1 (6 bases). Germline assignment: CDR1 MNHEY and CDR2 SVGAGI. Trimming stripped 2 bases from V and 8 bases from J, with 15 bases between. The CDR3 loop spans 14 amino acids.

The chain couples TRBV7-2 to TRBJ1-2, with 8 bases identical to TRBD1. This CDR3 has 16 amino acids. Germline trimming cut 2 bases from V and 6 bases from J; bases unmatched to any gene: 11. Germline CDR1 and CDR2: SGHTA and FQGNSA. The CDR3 here is CASSLTWTGIYHGYTF. The CDR3 coding sequence is TGTGCCAGCAGCTTAACCTGGACAGGGATATATCATGGCTACACCTTC.

This clone has just one count. The chain joins TRBV2 to TRBJ1-4; a possible D gene is TRBD1 (6 bases). CDR1 is SNHLY, CDR2 FYNNEI, per germline. Trimming left V 7 bases short and J 2 bases short, with 11 bases between. The CDR3 contains 14 residues. DNA for the CDR3: TGTGCCAGCACCCCTCAGGGGACTAATGAAAAACTGTTTTTT. Protein sequence: CASTPQGTNEKLFF.

Only a few counts were recorded for this clone. The chain joins TRBV7-2 to TRBJ1-2, with TRBD1 matching over 7 bases. This CDR3 spans 13 amino acids. After removal of 3 bases from V and 6 bases from J, the junction contained 4 bases not matched to a gene. The germline V gene encodes CDR1 SGHTA and CDR2 FQGNSA. Here the CDR3 DNA reads TGTGCCAGCAGCTTTACAGGGGTGGATGGCTACACCTTC. Translated: CASSFTGVDGYTF. Supplemented by reference TRBV7-2 and TRBJ1-2, the full variable domain reads GAGVSQSPSNKVTEKGKDVELRCDPISGHTALYWYRQSLGQGLEFLIYFQGNSAPDKSGLPSDRFSAERTGGSVSTLTIQRTQQEDSAVYLCASSFTGVDGYTFGSGTRLTVV.

V is TRBV4-1 and J is TRBJ2-4; TRBD2 aligns across 7 bases. The germline V gene has CDR1 MGHRA and CDR2 YSYEKL. V dropped 3 bases and J dropped 0; count of bases not matched to a gene: 8. The CDR3 runs to 17 residues. The CDR3 nucleotides are TGCGCCAGCAGCCACTGGGGGGGGGAACTAGCCAAAAACATTCAGTACTTC. Protein sequence: CASSHWGGELAKNIQYF.

The chain joins TRBV5-1 to TRBJ1-2, with 10 positions matching TRBD1. Looked up from germline, CDR1 is SGHRS and CDR2 is YFSETQ. J was trimmed by 8 bases and V by 3 bases; bases with no gene match: 4. The CDR3 is 13 amino acids. CDR3 residues: CASSWGDRGGYTF. CDR3 nucleotide sequence: TGCGCCAGCAGCTGGGGGGACAGGGGAGGCTACACCTTC.

The chain couples TRBV5-5 to TRBJ2-7, with TRBD1 matching over 7 bases. CDR1 is SGHKS and CDR2 is YYEKEE in the germline V gene (reference sequence). Germline trimming cut 4 bases from V and 2 bases from J; bases unmatched to any gene: 9. This CDR3 region has 15 residues. The CDR3 reads CASSVGTVPTYEQYF. The CDR3, as DNA: TGTGCCAGCAGCGTCGGGACAGTGCCAACCTACGAGCAGTACTTC.

The V and J genes are TRBV7-2 and TRBJ2-3; D unclear. Germline CDR1 SGHTA, CDR2 FQGNSA. The CDR3 length is 15 residues. V was trimmed by 1 base and J by 1 base, leaving 9 bases between them. CDR3 bases: TGTGCCAGCAGCTTAGTCGCAGAAGGCACAGATACGCAGTATTTT. Amino acid sequence: CASSLVAEGTDTQYF.

The rearrangement joins TRBV6-5 to TRBJ1-3; D unclear. V gave up 6 bases and J gave up 0 bases, with 12 bases separating them. There are 15 residues in the CDR3. The V gene's germline CDR1 is MNHEY and CDR2 SVGAGI. The CDR3 DNA reads as TGTGCCAGCAGCTCCGACCGGAGCTCTGGAAACACCATATATTTT. As protein: CASSSDRSSGNTIYF.

The CDR3 region is CSASGTGPYNEQFF. CDR3 sequence (DNA): TGCAGCGCCTCGGGGACAGGGCCCTACAATGAGCAGTTCTTC. The chain is built from TRBV29-1 and TRBJ2-1; 9 bases line up with TRBD1. Germline V gives CDR1 SQVTM, CDR2 ANQGSEA. Germline trimming cut 7 bases from V and 2 bases from J; bases unmatched to any gene: 6. The CDR3 is 14 residues long.

For the CDR3, the DNA is TGTGCCAGCAGCGTAACAGACAAGAACACTGAAGCTTTCTTT. Translation: CASSVTDKNTEAFF. The chain is built from TRBV9 and TRBJ1-1; D is unclear. Trimming removed 1 base from V and 1 base from J, with 8 bases in between. CDR3 length: 14 residues. The germline V gene has CDR1 SGDLS and CDR2 YYNGEE.

This clone was recorded a few times. The V call is TRBV5-4, the J call TRBJ2-3; TRBD2 matches 7 bases. Trimming at V came to 0 bases and at J to 9 bases, leaving 10 bases not matched to a gene. CDR3 length: 15 residues. Germline CDR1 reads SGHNT; CDR2 reads YYREEE (reference sequence). CDR3 loop: CASSLVGGRERTQYF. DNA for the CDR3: TGTGCCAGCAGCTTGGTGGGGGGGAGGGAGAGGACGCAGTATTTT.

The CDR3 nucleotides read TGTGCCATCAGTGGGGGACAGGGAGGGAGCGGGAACACTGAAGCTTTCTTT. The encoded protein is CAISGGQGGSGNTEAFF. The rearrangement uses TRBV10-3 and TRBJ1-1, with 9 nucleotides matching TRBD1. This CDR3 has 17 amino acids. Losses at the gene ends were 4 bases for V and 1 base for J; bases not matched to a gene: 10. CDR1 ENHRY and CDR2 SYGVKD come from the germline V gene.

A few counts support this clone. The chain is built from TRBV5-1 and TRBJ1-4; D is possibly TRBD1 (6 bases). Germline V CDR1 and CDR2: SGHRS, YFSETQ. This CDR3 has 16 residues. Trimming cost V 0 bases and J 0 bases, with 9 bases left between them. The CDR3 DNA sequence: TGCGCCAGCAGCTTGGCCCAGGGGACAACTAATGAAAAACTGTTTTTT. It is translated as CASSLAQGTTNEKLFF.

The gene calls are TRBV6-5 and TRBJ1-2; D unclear. Trimming shortened V by 5 bases and J by 6 bases, and 10 bases separated the two germline ends. Germline loops: CDR1 MNHEY, CDR2 SVGAGI. The CDR3 runs to 12 residues. The CDR3 bases are TGTGCCAGCAGTCCACCATTAGATGGCTACACCTTC. Its translation is CASSPPLDGYTF.

This clone was detected only once. The CDR3 protein is CATRQVTEPTYEQYF. CDR3 DNA sequence: TGTGCCACCCGACAAGTAACGGAACCAACCTACGAGCAGTACTTC. This rearrangement joins TRBV10-3 to TRBJ2-7, with D hard to call. V lost 10 bases, J lost 2 bases, and 21 bases lay in between. Germline CDR1 and CDR2: ENHRY and SYGVKD. The CDR3 runs 15 residues.

This clone has only a few counts. This chain links TRBV7-7 with TRBJ2-2; tentative D call: TRBD1 (6 bases). The CDR3 is 13 amino acids. Trimming removed 1 base from V and 6 bases from J, with 6 bases in between. Germline CDR1 is SSHAT and CDR2 is FNYEAQ (reference sequence). The CDR3 region has the DNA TGTGCCAGCAGCTTAGACAGGGCCGGGGAGCTGTTTTTT. Translating it yields CASSLDRAGELFF.

This clone was picked up a small number of times. The chain uses TRBV28 and TRBJ1-2; 8 nucleotides match TRBD1. The CDR3 loop spans 14 amino acids. Germline trimming cut 4 bases from V and 5 bases from J; bases unmatched to any gene: 6. Germline-derived CDR1 and CDR2 are MDHEN and SYDVKM. CDR3 loop: CASSSRGPNYGYTF. CDR3 nucleotide sequence: TGTGCCAGCAGTTCCAGGGGGCCCAATTATGGCTACACCTTC.

The sample holds a few counts of this clone. J is TRBJ1-5 and V is TRBV19; no clear D gene. The CDR3 runs 14 residues. Germline CDR1 reads LNHDA; CDR2 reads SQIVND (reference sequence). Trimming cost V 2 bases and J 5 bases, with 10 bases left between them. CDR3: CASSILPIHQPQHF. CDR3 nucleotide sequence: TGTGCCAGTAGTATACTACCTATCCATCAGCCCCAGCATTTT. Supplemented by reference TRBV19 and TRBJ1-5, the full variable domain reads DGGITQSPKYLFRKEGQNVTLSCEQNLNHDAMYWYRQDPGQGLRLIYYSQIVNDFQKGDIAEGYSVSREKKESFPLTVTSAQKNPTAFYLCASSILPIHQPQHFGDGTRLSIL.

The chain carries TRBV7-2 and TRBJ2-7; tentative D call: TRBD1 (7 bases). CDR3 length: 16 amino acids. Trimming took 5 bases from V and 6 from J, leaving 23 bases between them. Per the germline V gene, CDR1 is SGHTA and CDR2 is FQGNSA. The CDR3 DNA reads as TGTGCCAGCAGCCAGACCTTGACAGGGTGGGAGGCCGAGCAGTACTTC. It translates to CASSQTLTGWEAEQYF.

This clone was detected only a few times. The chain joins TRBV2 to TRBJ2-5, with 11 bases identical to TRBD2. Germline loops: CDR1 SNHLY, CDR2 FYNNEI. This CDR3 has 16 amino acids. The ends lost 3 bases at V and 5 bases at J; junction bases unmatched: 8. The CDR3: CASSEVTSGAGETQYF. CDR3 sequence (DNA): TGTGCCAGCAGTGAGGTGACTAGCGGGGCGGGGGAGACCCAGTACTTC. The complete variable domain, with remaining parts taken from reference TRBV2 and TRBJ2-5, reads EPEVTQTPSHQVTQMGQEVILRCVPISNHLYFYWYRQILGQKVEFLVSFYNNEISEKSEIFDDQFSVERPDGSNFTLKIRSTKLEDSAMYFCASSEVTSGAGETQYFGPGTRLLVL.

The chain recombines TRBV18 with TRBJ1-4; tentative D call: TRBD1 (5 bases). The CDR3 length is 15 residues. The germline V and J ends were trimmed by 0 bases and 4 bases, with 9 bases remaining between them. Germline CDR1 KGHSH, CDR2 LQKENI. The CDR3 nucleotides are TGTGCCAGCTCACCACCGGTCAGGGTTAATGAAAAACTGTTTTTT. Translated: CASSPPVRVNEKLFF.

This clone appeared a few times. The genes are TRBV25-1 and TRBJ1-2; weak D call: TRBD1 (5 bases). CDR1 MGHDK and CDR2 SYGVNS come from the germline V gene. The V end was cut by 0 bases, the J end by 4 bases, with 12 bases between. This CDR3 is built from 15 residues. As DNA, the CDR3 is TGTGCCAGCAGTGAATATAGCGGGGGTGGCTATGGCTACACCTTC. It is translated as CASSEYSGGGYGYTF.

The rearrangement joins TRBV7-8 to TRBJ2-7; 7 positions match TRBD2. The CDR3 sequence is 15 residues long. Unmatched junction bases numbered 9, after V lost 4 bases and J lost 3 bases. Germline V CDR1 and CDR2: SGHVS, FQNEAQ. CDR3 DNA sequence: TGTGCCAGCAGCTCGGGGAGGACTAGGGTCTACGAGCAGTACTTC. This gives the protein CASSSGRTRVYEQYF. The full variable domain, with the rest looked up from reference TRBV7-8 and TRBJ2-7, is GAGVSQSPRYKVAKRGQDVALRCDPISGHVSLFWYQQALGQGPEFLTYFQNEAQLDKSGLPSDRFFAERPEGSVSTLKIQRTQQEDSAVYLCASSSGRTRVYEQYFGPGTRLTVT.

The chain's CDR3 is CASSLLSTNEKLFF. The CDR3, as DNA: TGTGCCAGCAGCTTACTCTCAACTAATGAAAAACTGTTTTTT. The rearrangement links TRBV7-9 to TRBJ1-4; D is uncertain. Germline CDR1 reads SEHNR; CDR2 reads FQNEAQ (reference sequence). CDR3 length: 14 amino acids. The V end was cut by 2 bases, the J end by 0 bases, with 4 bases between.

The rearrangement links TRBV7-9 to TRBJ1-2, with 7 nucleotides matching TRBD1. Germline V lookup: CDR1 SEHNR, CDR2 FQNEAQ (reference sequence). J lost 6 bases, V lost 2 bases, and 6 bases had no gene match. This CDR3 has 14 residues. This chain's CDR3 is CASSLMRTGDGYTF. For the CDR3, the DNA is TGTGCCAGCAGCTTAATGCGGACAGGTGATGGCTACACCTTC.